This is a list of T cell receptor beta chains from one sample in a study of OX40 agonist ivuxolimab in advanced cancers. Profiling relied on immunoSEQ multiplex PCR, and the TCRdb table lists in-frame clones only, not all of them. Of about 93,000 clones in the sample, around 90% were seen once. This specimen was CD4+ or CD8+ T cells sorted from blood, taken in a trial of the OX40 agonist ivuxolimab. The receptors were sampled from an adult with an advanced solid tumor such as melanoma, head and neck, liver or kidney cancer. The CDR3 runs from the conserved cysteine through the conserved F or W. A D gene is named only where the DNA matches it firmly. Only some rows state a clone size, as once, few, many or a class for expanded clones.

TRBJ2-3 . once TRBV11-1 CASSSRPGREADTQYF TGTGCCAGCAGCTCACGGCCGGGCAGGGAAGCAGATACGCAGTATTTT
TRBJ1-5 . . TRBV30 CAWRGRTDQPQHF TGTGCCTGGAGGGGACGGACCGATCAGCCCCAGCATTTT
TRBJ2-1 TRBD1 . TRBV30 CAWSASYRGEQFF TGTGCCTGGAGTGCCAGCTACAGGGGTGAGCAGTTCTTC
TRBJ2-7 . . TRBV30 CAWSVGTATCEQYF TGTGCCTGGAGTGTAGGGACCGCCACCTGCGAGCAGTACTTC
TRBJ1-6 . . TRBV6-1 CASSEGSYNSPLHF TGTGCCAGCAGTGAGGGCTCCTATAATTCACCCCTCCACTTT
TRBJ1-2 TRBD1 . TRBV7-2 CASSLAWAGGKGDGYTF TGTGCCAGCAGCTTAGCGTGGGCAGGGGGCAAGGGAGATGGCTACACCTTC
TRBJ2-7 . . TRBV28 CASSSPIYEQYF TGTGCCAGCAGTTCCCCTATCTACGAGCAGTACTTC
TRBJ2-7 TRBD1 . TRBV18 CASSPLPQGTGGYEQYF TGTGCCAGCTCACCACTCCCTCAGGGAACAGGGGGCTACGAGCAGTACTTC
TRBJ2-1 . once TRBV1 CTSSQGDRGSSCGRDNEQFF TGCACCAGCAGCCAAGGGGACAGGGGTTCATCATGCGGGAGGGACAATGAGCAGTTCTTC
TRBJ1-4 . . TRBV12-5 CASGLVRMEGRTNEKLFF TGTGCTAGTGGTTTGGTACGCATGGAGGGTCGGACTAATGAAAAACTGTTTTTT
TRBJ2-7 TRBD2 . TRBV5-5 CASSPSVGGLAGTYEQYF TGTGCCAGCAGCCCCTCGGTGGGGGGACTAGCGGGGACCTACGAGCAGTACTTC
TRBJ1-1 . . TRBV12-5 CASGLTWTEAFF TGTGCTAGTGGTTTGACGTGGACTGAAGCTTTCTTT
TRBJ2-7 TRBD1 . TRBV5-5 CASSFRDRPHEQYF TGTGCCAGCAGCTTCCGGGACAGACCCCACGAGCAGTACTTC
TRBJ2-1 . . TRBV19 CASSSRFILEQFF TGTGCCAGTAGTTCCCGATTTATACTGGAGCAGTTCTTC
TRBJ1-2 . . TRBV5-1 CASSSRGWDYGYTF TGCGCCAGCAGCTCCCGGGGCTGGGACTATGGCTACACCTTC
TRBJ2-5 . . TRBV2 CASSDDTGRETQYF TGTGCCAGCAGTGACGACACGGGTAGGGAGACCCAGTACTTC
TRBJ2-4 TRBD1 . TRBV14 CASSLYGQGARGNIQYF TGTGCCAGCAGCCTCTATGGACAGGGGGCGCGTGGAAACATTCAGTACTTC
TRBJ2-7 TRBD1 . TRBV11-2 CASSLPGQGSYEQYF TGTGCCAGCAGCTTACCAGGACAGGGGTCCTACGAGCAGTACTTC
TRBJ1-5 . . TRBV15 CATGWGGMENQPQHF TGTGCCACCGGGTGGGGAGGGATGGAGAATCAGCCCCAGCATTTT
TRBJ1-2 TRBD1 . TRBV6-1 CASSEAQGARGYTF TGTGCCAGCAGTGAAGCCCAGGGGGCGCGCGGCTACACCTTC
TRBJ2-5 . . TRBV6-1 CASILVSDRETQYF TGTGCCAGCATTTTAGTGAGTGATCGCGAGACCCAGTACTTC
TRBJ1-2 . . TRBV7-9 CASSLRGYDGYTF TGTGCCAGCAGCTTACGTGGCTATGATGGCTACACCTTC
TRBJ1-1 . . TRBV5-1 CASSDQGNTEAFF TGCGCCAGCTCCGATCAGGGTAACACTGAAGCTTTCTTT
TRBJ1-5 TRBD1 once TRBV19 CASSGQGAQPQHF TGTGCCAGTAGCGGACAGGGGGCACAGCCCCAGCATTTT
TRBJ1-5 TRBD1 . TRBV7-2 CASSRGQGSQPQHF TGTGCCAGCAGCCGAGGACAGGGTAGTCAGCCCCAGCATTTT
TRBJ2-3 . . TRBV7-8 CASSLEYRRADTQYF TGTGCCAGCAGCTTAGAGTACCGTCGGGCAGATACGCAGTATTTT
TRBJ1-1 . . TRBV18 CASSPGENTEAFF TGTGCCAGCTCACCAGGGGAGAACACTGAAGCTTTCTTT
TRBJ2-5 TRBD2 . TRBV5-1 CASSPGVLAGKKETQYF TGCGCCAGCAGCCCTGGCGTATTAGCGGGGAAAAAAGAGACCCAGTACTTC
TRBJ2-7 TRBD2 . TRBV6-5 CASSYSGLAETYEQYF TGTGCCAGCAGTTACTCGGGACTAGCGGAAACCTACGAGCAGTACTTC
TRBJ2-5 . . TRBV5-1 CASSLVERETQYF TGCGCCAGCAGCTTGGTAGAGCGAGAGACCCAGTACTTC
TRBJ1-4 . . TRBV6-1 CASSTILRDKLFF TGTGCCAGCAGTACGATTCTAAGGGATAAACTGTTTTTT
TRBJ2-2 . . TRBV5-8 CASSFSRGAAGELFF TGTGCCAGCAGCTTCTCTCGGGGCGCGGCCGGGGAGCTGTTTTTT
TRBJ2-7 . . TRBV18 CASSPPSHSYEQYF TGTGCCAGCTCACCACCGTCACACTCCTACGAGCAGTACTTC
TRBJ2-2 TRBD1 . TRBV5-1 CASSQGQFTGELFF TGCGCCAGCAGCCAGGGACAGTTCACCGGGGAGCTGTTTTTT
TRBJ2-5 . . TRBV7-8 CASSSGNLETQYF TGTGCCAGCAGCTCAGGGAATCTAGAGACCCAGTACTTC
TRBJ1-2 . . TRBV29-1 CSVGDTYGYTF TGCAGCGTTGGGGACACATATGGCTACACCTTC
TRBJ2-7 TRBD2 . TRBV5-4 CASSYPTGGSYEQYF TGTGCCAGCAGCTACCCCACGGGAGGAAGCTACGAGCAGTACTTC
TRBJ2-7 TRBD2 . TRBV6-1 CASSDQLAGGTIFYEQYF TGTGCCAGCAGTGACCAACTAGCGGGGGGCACGATTTTCTACGAGCAGTACTTC
TRBJ2-1 TRBD1 . TRBV6-1 CASSGTGQINEQFF TGTGCCAGCAGTGGTACGGGACAGATAAATGAGCAGTTCTTC
TRBJ2-1 TRBD2 . TRBV5-1 CASSPPGLGYNEQFF TGCGCCAGCAGCCCCCCGGGACTAGGCTACAATGAGCAGTTCTTC
TRBJ1-1 . . TRBV6-5 CASSYSISLENTEAFF TGTGCCAGCAGTTACTCGATCTCCTTAGAGAACACTGAAGCTTTCTTT